The 27 T cell receptor beta chains presented below share a single source sample, sequenced in a study of T cell responses to AZD1222 COVID-19 vaccine. The data were produced by immunoSEQ multiplex PCR, yet TCRdb's version contains in-frame clones alone and is incomplete. The sample contains 140,000 to 150,000 clones, around 91% of which appear only once. The input for sequencing was peripheral blood, taken on day 0 of AZD1222 vaccination. These receptors all stem from an adult in good health.

This rearrangement joins TRBV28 to TRBJ2-3; 9 bases line up with TRBD2. The junction had 6 bases not matched to a gene; V was cut back by 6 bases and J by 2 bases. The germline CDR1 and CDR2 sequences are MDHEN and SYDVKM. CDR3 size: 15 residues. The CDR3 DNA reads TGTGCCAGCAGCCCCGCTAGCGGGAACACAGATACGCAGTATTTT. This codes for CASSPASGNTDTQYF.

The V gene is TRBV12-3 or TRBV12-4, the J gene TRBJ2-1; the D is unclear. The CDR3 runs to 13 residues. V lost 3 bases and J 6 bases, leaving 9 bases between the germline ends. CDR3 region: CASSLPPPNEQFF. The CDR3 nucleotides read TGTGCCAGCAGTTTGCCCCCCCCCAATGAGCAGTTCTTC.

This chain links TRBV7-7 with TRBJ2-1; 7 positions match TRBD2. Germline trimming cut 2 bases from V and 7 bases from J; bases unmatched to any gene: 11. This CDR3 spans 16 amino acids. Per the germline V gene, CDR1 is SSHAT and CDR2 is FNYEAQ (reference sequence). The CDR3 nucleotides are TGTGCCAGCAGCTTATCCGTGGGAGGGGCTTATAATGAGCAGTTCTTC. It codes for CASSLSVGGAYNEQFF. Using reference TRBV7-7 and TRBJ2-1 for the parts outside the CDR3, the full variable domain is GAGVSQSPRYKVTKRGQDVTLRCDPISSHATLYWYQQALGQGPEFLTYFNYEAQPDKSGLPSDRFSAERPEGSISTLTIQRTEQRDSAMYRCASSLSVGGAYNEQFFGPGTRLTVL.

Of note for this clone: The germline gene is not matched at one end of the junction; a read error may be the cause. The same CDR3 also results from other DNA sequences found in this sample. The chain joins TRBV5-5 to TRBJ1-3, with D uncertain. CDR3 size: 14 residues. In germline, CDR1 is SGHKS, CDR2 YYEKEE (reference sequence). The DNA of the CDR3 is TGTGCCAGCAGCCCCACATCGGCTGGTAACACCATATACTTT. Amino acid sequence: CASSPTSAGNTIYF.

The chain carries TRBV28 and TRBJ1-4; no clear D gene. The CDR3 runs to 15 residues. The V end was cut by 6 bases, the J end by 4 bases, with 15 bases between. Germline V lookup: CDR1 MDHEN, CDR2 SYDVKM. DNA of the CDR3: TGTGCCAGCAGAATGGAGGGTGGCGGTAATGAAAAACTGTTTTTT. Residues: CASRMEGGGNEKLFF.

In this sample, this clone turned up a few times. This chain uses TRBV10-1 with TRBJ2-2, with 7 bases identical to TRBD2. V dropped 3 bases and J dropped 2; count of bases not matched to a gene: 6. CDR3 size: 16 residues. Germline CDR1 and CDR2: WNHNN and SYGVQD (reference sequence). The DNA of the CDR3 is TGCGCCAGCAGTGACTGGGGAGGGCCAAACACCGGGGAGCTGTTTTTT. Protein: CASSDWGGPNTGELFF.

The rearrangement links TRBV11-3 to TRBJ2-3; D may match TRBD1 or TRBD2 (6 bases each). The ends were cut back, 5 bases at V and 4 bases at J, with 16 bases in the middle. The CDR3 totals 15 residues. Per the germline V gene, CDR1 is SGHNT and CDR2 is YENEEA. DNA for the CDR3: TGTGCCAGCAGCCGAGGTGTTGGGGGGCCAGATACGCAGTATTTT. Its protein product is CASSRGVGGPDTQYF.

This chain joins TRBV28 and TRBJ2-1, with 16 nucleotides matching TRBD2. Unmatched junction bases numbered 12, after V lost 8 bases and J lost 8 bases. This CDR3 has 17 residues. CDR1 is MDHEN and CDR2 is SYDVKM in the germline V gene. The CDR3 DNA reads TGTGCCAGCTTATTATCCCCGGGACTAGCGGGAGGGGATGAGCAGTTCTTC. Translated: CASLLSPGLAGGDEQFF.

In nucleotides, the CDR3 is TGTGCCAGTAGTGGGAACAGGGACACTGAAGCTTTCTTT. Protein: CASSGNRDTEAFF. J is TRBJ1-1 and V is TRBV19, with D possibly matching TRBD1 (6 bases). Trimming pared 5 bases from V and 3 bases from J, leaving 10 bases between. The CDR3 is 13 residues long. CDR1 LNHDA and CDR2 SQIVND come from the germline V gene (reference sequence).

The DNA of the CDR3 is TGTGCCAGCAGCCAAGAAATTCCGGGGAAGGGGAGTCCGGCTTTCTTT. Translating it yields CASSQEIPGKGSPAFF. The chain couples TRBV4-2 to TRBJ1-1, with D tentatively TRBD1 (5 bases). CDR3 length equals 16 residues. Germline CDR1 LGHNA, CDR2 YNFKEQ. V was cut by 0 bases and J by 11 bases, with 22 bases left in between.

To note about this clone: One end of the junction is discordant with germline, which a read error may explain. This sequence joins TRBV7-7 and TRBJ1-1, with D hard to call. CDR1 and CDR2 from the germline V gene are SSHAT and FNYEAQ (reference sequence). The CDR3 contains 13 residues. CDR3 sequence reads: CASSLEPNTEAFF. The CDR3 DNA reads as TGTGCTAGCAGCTTAGAACCGAACACTGAAGCTTTCTTT.

The chain has TRBV12-5 and TRBJ1-1; D is unresolved. CDR1 and CDR2 from the germline V gene are LGHNT and FRNRAP. The CDR3 sequence is 15 residues long. V was shortened by 4 bases and J by 4 bases, with 16 bases between the two germline ends. The CDR3, as DNA: TGTGCTAGTGGTTCAACCGTCCCCACCAGCACTGAAGCTTTCTTT. It yields the protein CASGSTVPTSTEAFF.

The chain employs TRBV7-2 and TRBJ1-4; TRBD1 matches 8 bases. CDR1 and CDR2 (germline): SGHTA, FQGNSA. Losses at the gene ends were 5 bases for V and 2 bases for J; bases not matched to a gene: 4. The CDR3 is made up of 15 amino acids. This chain's CDR3 is CASSPTGVTNEKLFF. CDR3 bases: TGTGCCAGCAGCCCGACAGGGGTGACTAATGAAAAACTGTTTTTT. The entire variable domain, with the rest obtained from reference TRBV7-2 and TRBJ1-4, is as follows: GAGVSQSPSNKVTEKGKDVELRCDPISGHTALYWYRQSLGQGLEFLIYFQGNSAPDKSGLPSDRFSAERTGGSVSTLTIQRTQQEDSAVYLCASSPTGVTNEKLFFGSGTQLSVL.

In nucleotides, the CDR3 is TGTGCCAGCAGCCAAGCCGGGACTAGCGGGACAGATACGCAGTATTTT. The encoded protein is CASSQAGTSGTDTQYF. J is TRBJ2-3 and V is TRBV4-2; TRBD2 aligns across 12 bases. The CDR3 is 16 amino acids. V was clipped by 1 base and J by 3 bases; unmatched bases: 2. Germline assignment: CDR1 LGHNA and CDR2 YNFKEQ.

The chain joins TRBV4-3 to TRBJ2-3; perhaps TRBD1 as D (6 bases). Trimming pared 4 bases from V and 2 bases from J, leaving 10 bases between. The CDR3 loop spans 14 amino acids. From germline, CDR1 is LGHNA and CDR2 YSLEER. CDR3 bases: TGCGCCAGCAGCCCAGGGGACGACACAGATACGCAGTATTTT. This codes for CASSPGDDTDTQYF.

V is TRBV14 and J is TRBJ1-1; D unclear. The germline V gene has CDR1 SGHDN and CDR2 FVKESK. With 0 bases removed from V and 11 bases from J, the gap between germline ends came to 19 bases. The CDR3 is 15 residues long. The CDR3 DNA sequence: TGTGCCAGCAGCCAAGACGCAGGAGCAACCCAAAGGGCTTTCTTT. Translating gives CASSQDAGATQRAFF.

CDR3 bases: TGTGCCAGCAGCTTAAAAAGGGGACAGAACACTGAAGCTTTCTTT. It translates to CASSLKRGQNTEAFF. The V gene is TRBV7-2, the J gene TRBJ1-1; possibly TRBD1 for D (6 bases). Trimming cost V 2 bases and J 1 base, with 11 bases left between them. CDR1 and CDR2 from the germline V gene are SGHTA and FQGNSA. The CDR3 runs to 15 residues. The full variable domain, rest sourced from reference TRBV7-2 and TRBJ1-1, is GAGVSQSPSNKVTEKGKDVELRCDPISGHTALYWYRQSLGQGLEFLIYFQGNSAPDKSGLPSDRFSAERTGGSVSTLTIQRTQQEDSAVYLCASSLKRGQNTEAFFGQGTRLTVV.

The chain employs TRBV7-2 and TRBJ2-5; tentative D call: TRBD1 (7 bases). Germline V gene data show CDR1 as SGHTA and CDR2 as FQGNSA. This CDR3 is 14 amino acids long. Trimming took off 3 bases at V and 5 bases at J, with 13 bases between the two ends. The CDR3 region is CASSFQGGLETQYF. CDR3 in DNA: TGTGCCAGCAGCTTCCAGGGGGGCCTCGAGACCCAGTACTTC.

This clone has just one count. The chain recombines TRBV27 with TRBJ1-2; TRBD1 is a possible D gene (6 bases). This CDR3 is 15 amino acids long. The germline V and J ends were trimmed by 4 bases and 4 bases, with 16 bases remaining between them. Germline lookup yields CDR1 MNHEY and CDR2 SMNVEV (reference sequence). Here the CDR3 DNA reads TGTGCCAGCAGTTGGGGGCAGGGAGGACGCTATGGCTACACCTTC. Its translation: CASSWGQGGRYGYTF.

V usage is TRBV4-2 and J usage is TRBJ2-5; 8 bases match TRBD1. The CDR3 length is 14 residues. J gave up 3 bases and V 4 bases, and 4 bases lay outside the gene matches. Germline-derived CDR1 and CDR2 are LGHNA and YNFKEQ. The CDR3 loop reads CASSRKDREETQYF. The CDR3 DNA sequence: TGTGCCAGCAGCCGAAAGGACAGGGAAGAGACCCAGTACTTC.

This chain uses TRBV27 with TRBJ1-6; D uncertain. Looked up from germline, CDR1 is MNHEY and CDR2 is SMNVEV (reference sequence). Trimming pared 5 bases from V and 7 bases from J, leaving 15 bases between. This CDR3 contains 15 residues. CDR3 sequence reads: CASSTDTALNSPLHF. CDR3 sequence (DNA): TGTGCCAGCAGTACCGACACAGCATTAAATTCACCCCTCCACTTT.

CDR3 in DNA: TGTGCCAGCAGCTTAGTAGCGGGAGTAACCAATGAGCAGTTCTTC. Amino acid sequence: CASSLVAGVTNEQFF. The chain is built from TRBV7-7 and TRBJ2-1, with TRBD2 matching over 9 bases. V shed 1 base and J 6 bases; nucleotides not matched to a gene: 4. Per germline, CDR1 SSHAT and CDR2 FNYEAQ (reference sequence). CDR3 length equals 15 residues.

The chain has TRBV12-5 and TRBJ1-1, with D possibly matching TRBD1 (5 bases). Looked up from germline, CDR1 is LGHNT and CDR2 is FRNRAP. The CDR3 is 15 residues long. V lost 6 bases, J lost 5 bases, and 19 bases lay in between. CDR3 sequence: CASGLNLAGPTEAFF. As DNA, the CDR3 is TGTGCTAGTGGCCTGAATTTAGCGGGGCCAACTGAAGCTTTCTTT.

The chain links TRBV28 to TRBJ1-2; maybe TRBD1 (6 bases). V was pared by 8 bases and J by 6 bases, with 16 bases between. This CDR3 spans 13 amino acids. Per germline, CDR1 MDHEN and CDR2 SYDVKM. In nucleotides, the CDR3 is TGTGCCAGCCTTTGGGGGGGCGCCAATGGCTACACCTTC. This encodes CASLWGGANGYTF.

The chain uses TRBV10-3 and TRBJ2-5; D tentatively fits TRBD1 or TRBD2 (5 bases each). Germline values: CDR1 ENHRY, CDR2 SYGVKD. V lost 5 bases, J lost 5 bases, and 12 bases lay in between. This CDR3 is built from 13 residues. The CDR3 reads CAISLGGRETQYF. CDR3 DNA: TGTGCCATCAGTCTTGGGGGTCGGGAGACCCAGTACTTC.

This clone turned up a few times. The V gene is TRBV4-3, the J gene TRBJ1-1; D ambiguous. The germline CDR1 and CDR2 sequences are LGHNA and YSLEER. Trimming removed 3 bases at V and 5 bases at J, with 7 bases between. The CDR3 loop spans 12 amino acids. CDR3 residues: CASSQPGTEAFF. The CDR3 region has the DNA TGCGCCAGCAGCCAGCCGGGGACTGAAGCTTTCTTT.

The table lists this clone with a count of one. This chain links TRBV5-6 with TRBJ1-6, with 9 positions matching TRBD1. Germline assignment: CDR1 SGHDT and CDR2 YYEEEE. CDR3 length: 14 amino acids. V lost 5 bases and J lost 8; bases outside the gene matches: 5. The CDR3 spells CASRLQGADSPLHF. The DNA of the CDR3 is TGTGCCAGCAGACTACAGGGGGCTGATTCACCCCTCCACTTT.